The 13 T cell receptor beta chains below were found in one sample sequenced in a study of T cell repertoires in cytomegalovirus infection. One entry per CDR3 protein, called by TCRdb with MiXCR from the reads. Of approximately 260,000 distinct CDR3 sequences listed, over 15% are singletons. The source material was CD8+ T cells from PBMCs. The receptors here all came from a human donor in good health (CMV status not recorded). Some clones in this sample may be carry-over from other donors' samples.

This clonotype has more than one count but fewer than ten. The chain links TRBV29-1 to TRBJ2-3; TRBD2 matches at 7 bases. The length of the CDR3 is 13 residues. The trim removed 7 bases at V and 7 bases at J, leaving 11 bases unmatched. Per germline, CDR1 SQVTM and CDR2 ANQGSEA. The CDR3 is CSATWEGTYTQYF. The CDR3 bases are TGCAGCGCAACTTGGGAGGGTACCTATACGCAGTATTTT.

This chain connects TRBV19 to TRBJ2-1; the match to TRBD2 covers 7 bases. The CDR3 totals 13 residues. Trimming removed 9 bases from V and 8 bases from J; junction bases left unmatched: 10. Germline V lookup: CDR1 LNHDA, CDR2 SQIVND (reference sequence). The DNA for the CDR3 is TGTGCCAGCGGGCCGGGAGGAAACGATGAGCAGTTCTTC. The encoded protein is CASGPGGNDEQFF.

This clonotype was counted between two and nine times. The DNA of the CDR3 is TGTGCCAGCAGTTGGTATACTGATAGCAATCAGCCCCAGCATTTT. It encodes CASSWYTDSNQPQHF. The rearrangement uses TRBV12-3 or TRBV12-4 and TRBJ1-5, with D hard to call. Trimming removed 4 bases at V and 0 bases at J, with 10 bases between. CDR3 size: 15 residues.

V and J are TRBV5-1 and TRBJ2-2; 9 positions agree with TRBD2. This CDR3 region has 17 residues. The V gene's germline CDR1 is SGHRS and CDR2 YFSETQ. With V trimmed by 0 bases and J by 1 base, 4 bases remained unmatched. Here the CDR3 reads CASSLVPSGVNTGELFF. DNA of the CDR3: TGCGCCAGCAGCTTGGTTCCTAGCGGGGTGAACACCGGGGAGCTGTTTTTT.

This clonotype has a count of ten or more. This chain uses TRBV28 with TRBJ2-1; 7 positions match TRBD2. Germline lookup yields CDR1 MDHEN and CDR2 SYDVKM. The CDR3 loop spans 17 amino acids. Trimming at V came to 4 bases and at J to 7 bases, leaving 16 bases not matched to a gene. CDR3 sequence (DNA): TGTGCCAGCAGTTCGTACCTGGAGCGGGGTGGGAGAAATGAGCAGTTCTTC. Encoded protein: CASSSYLERGGRNEQFF.

This clonotype was seen a few times. The chain is built from TRBV5-1 and TRBJ2-2, with D possibly being TRBD1 (6 bases). Germline V gives CDR1 SGHRS, CDR2 YFSETQ. This CDR3 is built from 18 residues. V lost 4 bases to trimming and J lost 0 bases, with 19 bases between them. The CDR3 DNA is TGCGCCAGCAGCGATCAATACAGGGACAAGCCGAACACCGGGGAGCTGTTTTTT. It is translated as CASSDQYRDKPNTGELFF.

This clonotype showed up many times. The chain recombines TRBV4-2 with TRBJ2-5, with D possibly TRBD1 on 7 matching bases. Trimming removed 2 bases at V and 2 bases at J, with 12 bases between. Germline V CDR1 and CDR2: LGHNA, YNFKEQ. The CDR3 contains 15 residues. In nucleotides, the CDR3 is TGTGCCAGCAGCCAATCGACAGGGACTCAAGAGACCCAGTACTTC. Translating gives CASSQSTGTQETQYF.

This clonotype has a handful of counts. This rearrangement joins TRBV27 to TRBJ1-4; no definite D call. The V gene's germline CDR1 is MNHEY and CDR2 SMNVEV (reference sequence). V lost 2 bases and J lost 8, with 12 bases in between. The CDR3 extends over 14 amino acids. In DNA form, the CDR3 reads TGTGCCAGCAGTTTAGTCAGGAGTGGGGAAAAACTGTTTTTT. Translating gives CASSLVRSGEKLFF.

This sequence joins TRBV20-1 and TRBJ2-7, with 9 bases identical to TRBD1. The CDR3 consists of 14 residues. V dropped 5 bases and J dropped 2; count of bases not matched to a gene: 7. CDR1 and CDR2 (germline): DFQATT, SNEGSKA (reference sequence). The CDR3 loop reads CSAEDRGSTYEQYF. The DNA for the CDR3 is TGCAGTGCTGAGGACAGGGGCTCCACCTACGAGCAGTACTTC.

The chain employs TRBV10-2 and TRBJ1-2; no reliable D call. This CDR3 is built from 13 residues. Trimming removed 7 bases at V and 4 bases at J, with 13 bases between. The germline V gene encodes CDR1 WSHSY and CDR2 SAAADI. CDR3 nucleotide sequence: TGCGCCAGCAACCCGGACGGAGGCTATGGCTACACCTTC. This encodes CASNPDGGYGYTF.

This clonotype showed up just a few times. The rearrangement joins TRBV28 to TRBJ2-5; 16 nucleotides match TRBD2. This CDR3 has 18 amino acids. Germline V CDR1 and CDR2: MDHEN, SYDVKM. J gave up 4 bases and V 4 bases, and 9 bases lay outside the gene matches. CDR3 sequence reads: CASSSTGTSGGGRETQYF. In DNA form, the CDR3 reads TGTGCCAGCAGTTCCACAGGGACTAGCGGGGGGGGTCGAGAGACCCAGTACTTC.

This clonotype was observed at least ten times. The chain combines TRBV2 with TRBJ1-1; no firm D call. The CDR3 spans 11 residues. CDR1 is SNHLY, CDR2 FYNNEI, per germline. V lost 5 bases and J 3 bases, leaving 4 bases between the germline ends. The CDR3 loop is CASSQYTEAFF. Written as DNA, the CDR3 is TGTGCCAGCAGTCAGTACACTGAAGCTTTCTTT.

With respect to this clonotype: An end of the junction does not agree with germline; a read error may underlie this. The chain uses TRBV6-2 or TRBV6-3 and TRBJ1-5; D remains ambiguous. Looked up from germline, CDR1 is MNHEY and CDR2 is SVGEGT. This CDR3 has 13 amino acids. The CDR3 DNA sequence: TGTGCCGGCAGTTACTCGATGGAGCAGCCCCAGCATTTT. Translated: CAGSYSMEQPQHF.